This entry features one TCR beta chain sequence. The antigen is not known. This specimen comes from a study of OX40 agonist ivuxolimab in advanced cancers. In the study overall: The eligibility criteria allowed prior anti-PD-1, anti-PD-L1 or anti-CTLA-4 therapy, and around 38% had some. Patients achieving partial responses numbered three: one hepatocellular carcinoma case and two cutaneous melanoma cases. Notes on the study in general: Relatively little clonal expansion, among the lowest observed, appeared in partial responders at 0.1-3.0 mg/kg. Some nonresponders likewise displayed low normalized T-cell clonal expansion.

Clones were sequenced by immunoSEQ multiplex PCR, and TCRdb holds only the in-frame ones, with some missing. Here the sample spans just under 65,000 clones, roughly four fifths being singletons. Trimming pared 7 bases from V and 0 bases from J, leaving 19 bases between. Germline assignment: CDR1 LNHDA and CDR2 SQIVND (reference sequence). The CDR3 is made up of 17 amino acids. This chain joins TRBV19 and TRBJ1-5; no clear D. Source: CD4+ or CD8+ T cells sorted from blood, taken in a trial of the OX40 agonist ivuxolimab. The TCR originated in an adult with an advanced solid tumor such as melanoma, head and neck, liver or kidney cancer. The CDR3 DNA reads as TGTGCCAGTACTTACAGTCACCTTTCGACTAGCAATCAGCCCCAGCATTTT. Translated, it gives CASTYSHLSTSNQPQHF.